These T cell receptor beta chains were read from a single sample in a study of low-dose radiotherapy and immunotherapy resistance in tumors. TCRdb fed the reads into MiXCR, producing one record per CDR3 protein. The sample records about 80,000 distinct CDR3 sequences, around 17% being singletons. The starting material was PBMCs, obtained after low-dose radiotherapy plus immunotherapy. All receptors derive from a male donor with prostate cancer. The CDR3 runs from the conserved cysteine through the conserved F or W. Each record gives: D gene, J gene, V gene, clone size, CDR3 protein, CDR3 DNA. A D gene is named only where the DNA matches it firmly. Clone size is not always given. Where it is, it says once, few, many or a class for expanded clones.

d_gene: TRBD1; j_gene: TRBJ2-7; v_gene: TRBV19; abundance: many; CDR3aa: CASGYGGQGTYEQYF; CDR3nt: TGTGCCAGTGGCTACGGGGGACAGGGCACCTACGAGCAGTACTTC
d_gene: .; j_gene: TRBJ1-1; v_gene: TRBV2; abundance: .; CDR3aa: CASTAEGVNTEAFF; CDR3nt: TGTGCCAGCACCGCTGAAGGGGTAAACACTGAAGCTTTCTTT
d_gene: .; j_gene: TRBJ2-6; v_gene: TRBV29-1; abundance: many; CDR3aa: CSVDTGSGANVLTF; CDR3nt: TGCAGCGTTGATACAGGGTCCGGGGCCAACGTCCTGACTTTC
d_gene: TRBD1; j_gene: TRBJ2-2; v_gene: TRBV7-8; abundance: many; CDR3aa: CASSLGGQSTGELFF; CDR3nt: TGTGCCAGCAGCTTAGGGGGACAGTCAACCGGGGAGCTGTTTTTT
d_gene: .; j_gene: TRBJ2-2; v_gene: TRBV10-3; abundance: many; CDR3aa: CATLRGRENTGELFF; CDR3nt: TGTGCCACCTTACGGGGGCGGGAGAACACCGGGGAGCTGTTTTTT
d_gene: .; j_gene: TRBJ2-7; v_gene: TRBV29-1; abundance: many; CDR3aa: CSVEVVDRNEQYF; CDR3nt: TGCAGCGTTGAAGTGGTTGACCGGAACGAGCAGTACTTC
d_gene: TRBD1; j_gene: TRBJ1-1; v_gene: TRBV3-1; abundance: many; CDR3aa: CASSQGQGMNTEAFF; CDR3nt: TGTGCCAGCAGCCAGGGACAGGGCATGAACACTGAAGCTTTCTTT
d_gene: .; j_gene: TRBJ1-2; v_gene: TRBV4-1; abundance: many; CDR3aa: CASSQIQDNYGYTF; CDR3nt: TGCGCCAGCAGCCAAATCCAGGACAACTATGGCTACACCTTC
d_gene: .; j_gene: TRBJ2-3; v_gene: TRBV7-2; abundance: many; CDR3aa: CASQVGTDTQYF; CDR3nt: TGTGCCAGCCAGGTGGGCACAGATACGCAGTATTTT
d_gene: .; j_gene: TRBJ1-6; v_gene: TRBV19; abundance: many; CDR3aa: CASRTDSNSPLHF; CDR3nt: TGTGCCAGTAGGACGGACAGCAATTCACCCCTCCACTTT
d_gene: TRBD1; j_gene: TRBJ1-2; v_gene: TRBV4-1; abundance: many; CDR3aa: CASSLLGQGVGGYTF; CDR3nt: TGCGCCAGCAGCCTCCTGGGACAGGGAGTCGGGGGCTACACCTTC
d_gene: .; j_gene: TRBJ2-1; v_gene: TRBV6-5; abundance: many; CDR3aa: CASSYTPAWEQFF; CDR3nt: TGTGCCAGCAGTTATACGCCCGCATGGGAGCAGTTCTTC